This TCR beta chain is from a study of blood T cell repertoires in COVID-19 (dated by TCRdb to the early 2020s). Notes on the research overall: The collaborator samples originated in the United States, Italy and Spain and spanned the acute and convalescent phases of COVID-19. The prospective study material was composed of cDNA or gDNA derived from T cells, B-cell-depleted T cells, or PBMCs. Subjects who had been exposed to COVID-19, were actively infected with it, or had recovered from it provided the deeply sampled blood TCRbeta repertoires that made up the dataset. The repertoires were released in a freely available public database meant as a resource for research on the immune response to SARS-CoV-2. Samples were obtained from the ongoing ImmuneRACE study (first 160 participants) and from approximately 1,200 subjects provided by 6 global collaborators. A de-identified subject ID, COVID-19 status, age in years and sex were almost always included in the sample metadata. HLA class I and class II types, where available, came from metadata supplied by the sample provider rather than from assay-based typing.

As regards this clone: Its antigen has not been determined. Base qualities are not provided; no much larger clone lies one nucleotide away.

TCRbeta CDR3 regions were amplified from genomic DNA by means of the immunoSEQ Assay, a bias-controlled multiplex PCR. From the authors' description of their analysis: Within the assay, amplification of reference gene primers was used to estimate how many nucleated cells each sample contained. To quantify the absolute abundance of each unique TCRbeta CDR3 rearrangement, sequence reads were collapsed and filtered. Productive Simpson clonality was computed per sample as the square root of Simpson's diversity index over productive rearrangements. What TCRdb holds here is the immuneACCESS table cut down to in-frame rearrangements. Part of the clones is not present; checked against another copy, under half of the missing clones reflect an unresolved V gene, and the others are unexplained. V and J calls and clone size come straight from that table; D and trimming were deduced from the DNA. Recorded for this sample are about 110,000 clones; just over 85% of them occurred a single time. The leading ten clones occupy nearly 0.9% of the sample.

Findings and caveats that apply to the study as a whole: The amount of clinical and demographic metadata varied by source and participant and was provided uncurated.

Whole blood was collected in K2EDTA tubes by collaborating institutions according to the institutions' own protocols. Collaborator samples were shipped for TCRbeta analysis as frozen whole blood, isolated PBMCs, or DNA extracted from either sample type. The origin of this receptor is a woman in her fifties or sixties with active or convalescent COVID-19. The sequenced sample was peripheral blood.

The nucleotides read TGCAGTGCTAGTACGGGTGGCAATCAGCCCCAGCATTTT. Protein translation: CSASTGGNQPQHF. The chain was built from TRBV20-1 and TRBJ1-5; the D segment cannot be called with confidence. The germline V gene (reference sequence) supplies CDR1 DFQATT and CDR2 SNEGSKA. Deletion took 3 bases off V and 2 bases off J, with a span of 8 bases between the germline ends. The cysteine opens and the phenylalanine closes a CDR3 of 13 amino acids. The read is trimmed to its CDR3 DNA, 39 bases read in frame from base 1.